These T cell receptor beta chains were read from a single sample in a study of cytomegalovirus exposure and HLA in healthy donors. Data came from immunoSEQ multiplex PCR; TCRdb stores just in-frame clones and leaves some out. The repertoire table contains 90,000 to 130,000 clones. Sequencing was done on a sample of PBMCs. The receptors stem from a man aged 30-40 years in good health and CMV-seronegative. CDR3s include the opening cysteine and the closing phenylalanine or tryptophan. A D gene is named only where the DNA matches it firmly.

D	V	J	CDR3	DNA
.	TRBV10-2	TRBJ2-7	CASSERGSSYEQYF	TGCGCCAGCAGTGAGCGGGGGAGCTCCTACGAGCAGTACTTC
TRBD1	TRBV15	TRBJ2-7	CATSRDLLDRTTYEQYF	TGTGCCACCAGCAGAGATTTATTGGACAGGACCACCTACGAGCAGTACTTC
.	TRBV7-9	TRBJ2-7	CASSRVQGAFYEQYF	TGTGCCAGCAGCAGAGTACAGGGAGCCTTCTACGAACAGTACTTC
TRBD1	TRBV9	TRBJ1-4	CASSVATGVNEKLFF	TGTGCCAGCAGCGTAGCAACAGGGGTTAATGAAAAACTGTTTTTT
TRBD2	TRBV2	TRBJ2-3	CASSDGGGTDTQYF	TGTGCCAGCAGTGATGGCGGGGGGACAGATACGCAGTATTTT
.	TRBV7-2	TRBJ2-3	CASSSTHTSSTDTQYF	TGTGCCAGCAGCTCGACACACACCTCTAGCACAGATACGCAGTATTTT
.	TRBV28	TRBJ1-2	CASSFLPLRVSDYGYTF	TGTGCCAGCAGTTTCCTCCCTTTGCGGGTGTCGGACTATGGCTACACCTTC
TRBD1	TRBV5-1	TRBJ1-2	CASSMTGGEGYTF	TGCGCCAGCAGCATGACAGGGGGCGAAGGCTACACCTTC
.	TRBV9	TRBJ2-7	CASSVDVGRGSEQYF	TGTGCCAGCAGCGTAGACGTGGGAAGGGGGAGCGAGCAGTACTTC
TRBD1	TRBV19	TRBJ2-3	CASTPGMRGRPTDTQYF	TGTGCCAGTACCCCAGGGATGAGGGGGCGCCCCACAGATACGCAGTATTTT
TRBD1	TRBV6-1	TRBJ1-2	CASSPMDRNYGYTF	TGTGCCAGCAGTCCCATGGACAGGAACTATGGCTACACCTTC
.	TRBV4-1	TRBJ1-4	CASSQEGRVGEKLFF	TGCGCCAGCAGCCAAGAAGGCAGGGTGGGCGAAAAACTGTTTTTT
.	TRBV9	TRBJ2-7	CASSVGPGEGYEQYF	TGTGCCAGCAGCGTAGGTCCGGGAGAAGGTTACGAGCAGTACTTC
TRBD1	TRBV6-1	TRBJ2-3	CASSENWDRDNTDTQYF	TGTGCCAGCAGTGAAAACTGGGACAGGGATAACACAGATACGCAGTATTTT
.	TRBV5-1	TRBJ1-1	CASSANPGGDTEAFF	TGCGCCAGCAGCGCCAACCCTGGGGGGGACACTGAAGCTTTCTTT
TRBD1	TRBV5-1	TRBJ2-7	CASSVGQGSGEQYF	TGCGCCAGCAGCGTCGGACAGGGTTCGGGCGAGCAGTACTTC
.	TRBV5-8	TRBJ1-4	CASRWGLRKQHDEKLFF	TGTGCCAGCAGATGGGGGCTGAGGAAACAACACGATGAAAAACTGTTTTTT
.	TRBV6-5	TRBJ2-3	CATSKGGEDTQYF	TGTGCCACCTCGAAAGGGGGGGAAGATACGCAGTATTTT
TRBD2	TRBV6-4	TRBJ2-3	CASSGLAGGGSDTQYF	TGTGCCAGCAGCGGACTAGCGGGGGGCGGGTCAGATACGCAGTATTTT
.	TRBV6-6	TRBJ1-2	CASSSQQGSGYTF	TGTGCCAGCAGTTCCCAACAGGGAAGTGGCTACACCTTC
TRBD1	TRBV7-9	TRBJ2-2	CASSTGGRQNTGELFF	TGTGCCAGCAGCACAGGGGGTAGACAGAACACCGGGGAGCTGTTTTTT
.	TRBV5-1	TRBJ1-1	CASSSAHREGAEAFF	TGCGCCAGCAGCTCCGCCCACAGGGAAGGGGCTGAAGCTTTCTTT
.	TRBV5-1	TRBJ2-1	CASSLETRLGDEQFF	TGCGCCAGCAGCTTGGAGACAAGACTCGGGGATGAGCAGTTCTTC
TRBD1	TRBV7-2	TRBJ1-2	CASSSRQGSYGYTF	TGTGCCAGCAGCTCACGACAGGGGTCTTATGGCTACACCTTC
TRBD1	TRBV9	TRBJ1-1	CASSVGTGTMNTEAFF	TGTGCCAGCAGCGTAGGGACAGGAACGATGAACACTGAAGCTTTCTTT
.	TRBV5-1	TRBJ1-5	CASSLGGNNQPQHF	TGCGCCAGCAGCTTGGGCGGAAACAATCAGCCCCAGCATTTT
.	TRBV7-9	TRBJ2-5	CASSPRQAQETQYF	TGTGCCAGCAGCCCTCGACAGGCTCAAGAGACCCAGTACTTC
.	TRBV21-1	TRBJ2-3	CASSKVGADTDTQYF	TGTGCCAGCAGCAAAGTGGGGGCGGACACAGATACGCAGTATTTT
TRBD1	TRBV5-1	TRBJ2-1	CASSPGQGLTYNEQFF	TGCGCCAGCAGCCCTGGACAGGGCCTCACTTACAATGAGCAGTTCTTC
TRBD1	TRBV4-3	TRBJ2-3	CASSLQGPDTQYF	TGCGCCAGCAGCCTACAGGGGCCAGATACGCAGTATTTT
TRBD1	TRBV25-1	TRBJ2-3	CASSDHRGADTQYF	TGTGCCAGCAGTGACCACAGGGGCGCAGATACGCAGTATTTT
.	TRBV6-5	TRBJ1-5	CASSYSRGYQPQHF	TGTGCCAGCAGTTACAGCAGGGGCTATCAGCCCCAGCATTTT
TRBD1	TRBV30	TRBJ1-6	CAWSVRGTGASSSGSPLHF	TGTGCCTGGAGTGTACGAGGGACAGGGGCCTCCTCGAGTGGTTCACCCCTCCACTTT
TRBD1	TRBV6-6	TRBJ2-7	CASSLTGNEQYF	TGTGCCAGCAGCCTGACAGGGAACGAGCAGTACTTC
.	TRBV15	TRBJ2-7	CATSRYRGGDTRTYEQYF	TGTGCCACCAGCAGATACAGGGGGGGGGACACTAGAACCTACGAGCAGTACTTC
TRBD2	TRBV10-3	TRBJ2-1	CAIRTPSGGIYEQFF	TGTGCCATCAGGACCCCTAGCGGGGGCATTTATGAGCAGTTCTTC
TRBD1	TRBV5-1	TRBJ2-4	CASSQTTGMGKNIQYF	TGCGCCAGCAGCCAGACGACAGGGATGGGCAAAAACATTCAGTACTTC
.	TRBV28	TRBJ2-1	CASSLGGLTYNEQFF	TGTGCCAGCAGTTTAGGTGGCTTGACCTACAATGAGCAGTTCTTC
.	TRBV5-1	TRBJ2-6	CASSSAGNSGANVLTF	TGCGCCAGCAGCTCCGCCGGGAACTCTGGGGCCAACGTCCTGACTTTC
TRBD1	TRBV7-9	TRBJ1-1	CASGPGGTGNTEAFF	TGTGCCAGCGGACCAGGGGGTACCGGGAACACTGAAGCTTTCTTT
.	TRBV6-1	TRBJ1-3	CASTTGHGNTIYF	TGTGCCAGCACGACGGGTCACGGAAACACCATATATTTT
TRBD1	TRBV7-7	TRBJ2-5	CASSLAGWDRGSETQYF	TGTGCCAGCAGCTTAGCCGGGTGGGACAGGGGGTCGGAGACCCAGTACTTC
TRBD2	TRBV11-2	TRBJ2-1	CASSLMLTSYYNEQFF	TGTGCCAGCAGCTTAATGTTGACTAGCTATTACAATGAGCAGTTCTTC
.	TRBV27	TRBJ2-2	CASSPAGRGLGELFF	TGTGCCAGCAGTCCAGCAGGTCGAGGGCTCGGGGAGCTGTTTTTT
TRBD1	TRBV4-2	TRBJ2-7	CASSQDSPGQGPHEQYF	TGTGCCAGCAGCCAGGACTCTCCGGGACAGGGGCCCCACGAGCAGTACTTC
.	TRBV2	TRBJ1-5	CASSIVRQSNQPQHF	TGTGCCAGCAGTATAGTCAGGCAGAGCAATCAGCCCCAGCATTTT
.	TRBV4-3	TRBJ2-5	CASSQVATGRPQETQYF	TGCGCCAGCAGCCAAGTCGCGACAGGTCGACCTCAAGAGACCCAGTACTTC
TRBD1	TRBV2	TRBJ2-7	CASKTGQVNYEQYF	TGTGCCAGCAAAACGGGACAGGTCAACTACGAGCAGTACTTC
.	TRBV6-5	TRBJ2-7	CASSYSKARVNYEQYF	TGTGCCAGCAGTTACTCGAAGGCCAGGGTTAACTACGAGCAGTACTTC
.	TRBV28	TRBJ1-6	CASSFYTGNSYNSPLHF	TGTGCCAGCAGTTTCTATACAGGGAACTCCTATAATTCACCCCTCCACTTT
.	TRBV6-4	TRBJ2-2	CASSVRVNTGELFF	TGTGCCAGCAGTGTCAGGGTGAACACCGGGGAGCTGTTTTTT
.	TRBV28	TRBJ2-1	CASSLGGYEQFF	TGTGCCAGCAGTCTGGGGGGTTATGAGCAGTTCTTC
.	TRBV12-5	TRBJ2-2	CASGFTGSLSDPNTGELFF	TGTGCTAGTGGTTTCACGGGATCTCTATCCGATCCGAACACCGGGGAGCTGTTTTTT
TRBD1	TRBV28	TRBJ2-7	CASRGHSTGVDEQYF	TGTGCCAGTCGGGGACACTCGACAGGGGTCGACGAGCAGTACTTC
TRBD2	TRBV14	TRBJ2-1	CASSQAYRGGREQFF	TGTGCCAGCAGCCAAGCCTACCGGGGGGGCCGGGAGCAGTTCTTC